This T cell receptor beta chain originates from a study of blood T cells in healthy people across ages. Overall study findings and caveats: Per million T cells, TCR beta diversity dropped roughly linearly as age increased.

As concerns this clonotype: Its target is not known.

The junction had 4 bases not matched to a gene; V was cut back by 3 bases and J by 8 bases. The CDR3 sequence is 15 residues long. Germline-derived CDR1 and CDR2 are KGHSH and LQKENI. Each sample had at least 7 million PBMCs isolated. Alongside a J-beta primer mix, a sample-barcoded 5' primer served in a second PCR lasting roughly 7 to 12 cycles. A single record per CDR3 protein comes from TCRdb applying MiXCR to the 5' RACE reads. Here the sample spans 650,000 to 1,000,000 distinct CDR3 sequences, around 36% being singletons. Sequenced sample: blood. The chain carries TRBV18 and TRBJ2-1; 13 bases are shared with TRBD2. This receptor was identified in a man aged 18 to 35 in good health. CDR3 protein: CASSPGTSGVYEQFF. CDR3 in DNA: TGTGCCAGCTCACCCGGGACTAGCGGGGTCTATGAGCAGTTCTTC.